Listed below are T cell receptor beta chains from one sample, sequenced in a study of neurological immune-mediated disorders. TCRdb used MiXCR to reprocess the 5' RACE reads, holding one entry per CDR3 protein. The sample yields some 83,000 distinct CDR3 sequences, 2% to 3% seen once. Sequenced: PBMCs. These receptors all stem from a woman in her 30s with multiple sclerosis. CDR3s include the opening cysteine and the closing phenylalanine or tryptophan. A D gene is named only where the DNA matches it firmly. Not all rows give a size; the values are once, few, many and, for expanded clones, a class.

v_gene	d_gene	j_gene	abundance	CDR3aa	CDR3nt
TRBV4-3	TRBD2	TRBJ2-7	many	CASSQEPAGGSYEQYF	TGCGCCAGCAGCCAAGAGCCAGCGGGGGGCTCCTACGAGCAGTACTTC
TRBV5-1	.	TRBJ1-1	many	CASSLSGPEPEAFF	TGCGCCAGCAGCTTGAGTGGGCCCGAGCCCGAAGCTTTCTTT
TRBV12-3/TRBV12-4	.	TRBJ2-1	many	CASTPDRGAYNEQFF	TGTGCCAGCACCCCGGACAGAGGAGCCTACAATGAGCAGTTCTTC
TRBV5-5	.	TRBJ2-3	many	CASSGPSGGDTQYF	TGTGCCAGCAGCGGGCCGTCCGGGGGTGATACGCAGTATTTT
TRBV4-3	.	TRBJ2-3	many	CASSQAPTGTVGDTQYF	TGCGCCAGCAGCCAAGCACCTACCGGGACTGTGGGAGATACGCAGTATTTT
TRBV6-5	.	TRBJ2-2	many	CASRNWVDTGELFF	TGTGCCAGCCGCAATTGGGTCGACACCGGGGAGCTGTTTTTT
TRBV27	TRBD2	TRBJ2-3	many	CASSSTSVRTDTQYF	TGTGCCAGCAGTTCGACTAGCGTGCGCACAGATACGCAGTATTTT
TRBV7-9	TRBD1	TRBJ1-2	many	CASSLGQGNYGYTF	TGTGCCAGCAGCTTAGGACAGGGGAACTATGGCTACACCTTC
TRBV9	TRBD1	TRBJ2-7	many	CASSVGDRAYEQYF	TGTGCCAGCAGCGTAGGGGACAGGGCTTACGAGCAGTACTTC
TRBV15	TRBD1	TRBJ1-4	.	CAIGLDRVEKLFF	TGTGCCATCGGACTTGACAGGGTGGAAAAACTGTTTTTT
TRBV5-6	.	TRBJ2-5	many	CASTAGETQYF	TGTGCCAGCACCGCAGGAGAGACCCAGTACTTC
TRBV12-3/TRBV12-4	.	TRBJ1-3	many	CASSSGASGNTIYF	TGTGCCAGCAGTTCCGGCGCATCTGGAAACACCATATATTTT
TRBV29-1	TRBD2	TRBJ2-3	many	CRFAGEGADTQYF	TGCCGGTTTGCGGGGGAAGGAGCAGATACGCAGTATTTT
TRBV20-1	TRBD1	TRBJ2-2	many	CSAISRQGVSLTNTGELFF	TGCAGTGCTATTTCGCGACAGGGGGTGAGCCTGACGAACACCGGGGAGCTGTTTTTT
TRBV20-1	.	TRBJ2-2	many	CSASLAGSTGELFF	TGCAGTGCTAGTCTCGCGGGAAGCACCGGGGAGCTGTTTTTT
TRBV20-1	.	TRBJ2-2	few	CSAQERAGTGELFF	TGCAGTGCCCAGGAACGGGCCGGCACCGGGGAGCTGTTTTTT
TRBV20-1	TRBD1	TRBJ2-7	many	CSAGTGPPLYEQYF	TGCAGTGCTGGGACAGGGCCCCCTCTCTACGAGCAGTACTTC
TRBV29-1	TRBD2	TRBJ2-5	many	CSATPSRLAGTETQYF	TGCAGCGCCACACCCTCGAGACTAGCAGGGACGGAGACCCAGTACTTC
TRBV18	.	TRBJ2-1	many	CASSPRIQGTADNEQFF	TGTGCCAGCTCACCGCGCATCCAGGGAACTGCGGACAATGAGCAGTTCTTC
TRBV27	.	TRBJ2-7	many	CASSLSIGYEQYF	TGTGCCAGCAGTTTATCGATCGGTTACGAGCAGTACTTC
TRBV5-5	.	TRBJ2-3	many	CASSFGGVSTDTQYF	TGTGCCAGCAGCTTCGGGGGCGTGAGCACAGATACGCAGTATTTT
TRBV30	.	TRBJ2-7	many	CAWSVGGISYEQYF	TGTGCCTGGAGCGTAGGAGGGATCTCCTACGAGCAGTACTTC
TRBV6-8	.	TRBJ2-6	many	CASRVNYSGANVLTF	TGTGCCAGTCGGGTAAATTACTCTGGGGCCAACGTCCTGACTTTC
TRBV18	TRBD1	TRBJ2-2	.	CASPLGTANTGELFF	TGTGCCAGCCCCTTGGGGACAGCGAACACCGGGGAGCTGTTTTTT
TRBV5-1	TRBD1	TRBJ2-6	many	CASSLEGGARAGANVLTF	TGCGCCAGCAGCTTGGAAGGGGGCGCAAGAGCTGGGGCCAACGTCCTGACTTTC
TRBV7-9	.	TRBJ1-2	many	CASSLVGNYGYTF	TGTGCCAGCAGCTTAGTGGGGAACTATGGCTACACCTTC
TRBV12-3/TRBV12-4	.	TRBJ1-1	many	CASSLSGRYTEAFF	TGTGCCAGCAGTTTATCAGGGAGGTACACTGAAGCTTTCTTT
TRBV4-3	.	TRBJ2-2	many	CASSQGPGWELFF	TGCGCCAGCAGCCAAGGCCCTGGGTGGGAGCTGTTTTTT
TRBV5-5	.	TRBJ2-2	many	CASSLWSLTGELFF	TGTGCCAGCAGCTTGTGGTCCCTCACCGGGGAGCTGTTTTTT
TRBV5-1	.	TRBJ2-3	many	CASSSGVGTDTQYF	TGCGCCAGCAGCTCAGGGGTGGGGACAGATACGCAGTATTTT
TRBV7-9	.	TRBJ1-2	many	CASSTDSYGYTF	TGTGCCAGCAGCACAGACAGTTATGGCTACACCTTC
TRBV20-1	.	TRBJ2-3	many	CSASSATDTQYF	TGCAGTGCTAGCTCAGCCACAGATACGCAGTATTTT
TRBV7-2	.	TRBJ1-3	many	CASSLGSRGNTIYF	TGTGCCAGCAGCTTGGGCTCGAGGGGAAACACCATATATTTT
TRBV7-6	TRBD2	TRBJ2-3	many	CASSLAATSGTDTQYF	TGTGCCAGCAGCTTAGCCGCGACTAGCGGGACGGATACGCAGTATTTT
TRBV7-2	.	TRBJ2-3	many	CASSLDRQDTQYF	TGTGCCAGCAGCTTAGACAGGCAAGATACGCAGTATTTT
TRBV6-6	.	TRBJ1-6	many	CASSYTQGGSPLHF	TGTGCCAGCAGTTACACTCAGGGAGGCTCACCCCTCCACTTT
TRBV5-1	.	TRBJ2-2	many	CASSFNGGHTGELFF	TGCGCCAGCAGCTTCAATGGGGGGCACACCGGGGAGCTGTTTTTT
TRBV7-9	.	TRBJ2-3	many	CASSLKPDTQYF	TGTGCCAGCAGCTTAAAACCGGACACGCAGTATTTT
TRBV29-1	.	TRBJ1-1	many	CSVVPGPNTEAFF	TGCAGCGTTGTCCCCGGCCCGAACACTGAAGCTTTCTTT
TRBV20-1	.	TRBJ2-7	many	CSARDLREQYF	TGCAGTGCTAGAGATCTGCGCGAGCAGTACTTC
TRBV7-2	.	TRBJ2-2	many	CASSPTLTGELFF	TGTGCCAGCAGCCCGACCCTCACCGGGGAGCTGTTTTTT
TRBV20-1	.	TRBJ2-1	many	CSARGGLALGNEQFF	TGCAGTGCTAGGGGCGGGCTAGCTCTAGGAAATGAGCAGTTCTTC
TRBV5-1	TRBD2	TRBJ2-1	many	CASRELAGVREQFF	TGCGCCAGCAGGGAACTAGCGGGAGTACGTGAGCAGTTCTTC
TRBV5-1	.	TRBJ2-2	many	CASSPRTLGTGELFF	TGCGCCAGCAGCCCCCGAACACTAGGCACCGGGGAGCTGTTTTTT
TRBV4-3	.	TRBJ2-1	many	CASSQGTSDDEQFF	TGCGCCAGCAGCCAAGGCACTAGTGACGATGAGCAGTTCTTC
TRBV5-1	.	TRBJ2-3	many	CASSPWDRATDTQYF	TGCGCCAGCAGCCCTTGGGATCGAGCCACAGATACGCAGTATTTT
TRBV7-9	TRBD2	TRBJ2-1	many	CASSSLAGVYNEQFF	TGTGCCAGCAGTTCACTAGCGGGAGTTTACAATGAGCAGTTCTTC
TRBV27	.	TRBJ1-1	many	CASHPLGGRAFF	TGTGCCAGCCACCCTTTAGGGGGTAGGGCTTTCTTT
TRBV10-3	.	TRBJ2-1	many	CAISSAEPPSYNEQFF	TGTGCCATCAGTTCAGCGGAGCCTCCCTCCTACAATGAGCAGTTCTTC
TRBV7-2	.	TRBJ2-1	many	CASTSAYRAQSSYNEQFF	TGTGCCAGCACCTCCGCGTATAGGGCGCAGAGCTCCTACAATGAGCAGTTCTTC
TRBV20-1	.	TRBJ2-1	many	CSASPSRTEQFF	TGCAGTGCTAGTCCCTCTAGGACTGAGCAGTTCTTC
TRBV4-2	.	TRBJ1-2	many	CASSQDQVRGYGYTF	TGTGCCAGCAGCCAAGATCAAGTTCGGGGATATGGCTACACCTTC
TRBV20-1	.	TRBJ1-2	many	CSAWDTGGGYTF	TGCAGTGCTTGGGACACTGGGGGTGGCTACACCTTC
TRBV7-2	TRBD1	TRBJ1-4	many	CASSWTGVGEKLFF	TGTGCCAGCAGCTGGACAGGGGTCGGGGAAAAACTGTTTTTT
TRBV5-1	.	TRBJ1-2	many	CASSLGQGYYGYTF	TGCGCCAGCAGCTTGGGGCAGGGGTACTATGGCTACACCTTC
TRBV20-1	.	TRBJ2-1	many	CSARRTEEFF	TGCAGTGCAAGACGGACAGAAGAGTTCTTC
TRBV5-5	.	TRBJ1-2	few	CASSLEVGYTF	TGTGCCAGCAGCTTGGAGGTCGGCTACACCTTC
TRBV9	.	TRBJ2-3	many	CASSSRADTDTQYF	TGTGCCAGCAGCTCGAGGGCAGACACAGATACGCAGTATTTT
TRBV6-5	.	TRBJ2-2	many	CASSYVLYTGELFF	TGTGCCAGCAGTTACGTACTGTACACCGGGGAGCTGTTTTTT